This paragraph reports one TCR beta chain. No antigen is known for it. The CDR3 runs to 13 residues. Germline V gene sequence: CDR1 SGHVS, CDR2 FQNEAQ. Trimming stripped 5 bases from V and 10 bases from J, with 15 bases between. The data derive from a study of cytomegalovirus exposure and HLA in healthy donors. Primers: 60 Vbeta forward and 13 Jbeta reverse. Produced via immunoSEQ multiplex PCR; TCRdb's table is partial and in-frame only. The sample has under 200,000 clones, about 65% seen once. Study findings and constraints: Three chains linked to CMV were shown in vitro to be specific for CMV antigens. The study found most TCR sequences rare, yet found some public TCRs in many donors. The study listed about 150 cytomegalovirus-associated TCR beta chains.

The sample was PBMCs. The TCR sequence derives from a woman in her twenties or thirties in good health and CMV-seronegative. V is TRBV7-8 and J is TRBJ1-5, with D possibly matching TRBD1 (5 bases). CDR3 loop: CASSRTVGGPQHF. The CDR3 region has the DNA TGTGCCAGCAGCCGGACGGTGGGGGGACCCCAGCATTTT.